These T cell receptor beta chains were read from a single sample in a study of blood T cell repertoires in COVID-19. Method: immunoSEQ multiplex PCR; TCRdb's copy keeps in-frame clones and lacks some. Here the sample spans under 300,000 clones, roughly 86% being singletons. Input material: peripheral blood. The receptors come from a man at least 80 years old with acute or convalescent COVID-19. Both conserved end residues are part of each CDR3. A D gene is named only where the DNA matches it firmly. Rows may omit the clone size; those that give it use once, few, many or a size class.

d_gene | abundance | j_gene | v_gene | CDR3nt | CDR3aa
. | . | TRBJ1-4 | TRBV5-1 | TGCGCCAGCAGCTTGGAGCCAGGGACTAATGAAAAACTGTTTTTT | CASSLEPGTNEKLFF
TRBD2 | . | TRBJ2-5 | TRBV5-1 | TGCGCCAGCAGCTTTGGACTAGCGGTCCAAGAGACCCAGTACTTC | CASSFGLAVQETQYF
TRBD2 | . | TRBJ2-7 | TRBV19 | TGTGCCAGTAGTATAGCAGGTTGGACTAGCGGGCCCGAGCAGTACTTC | CASSIAGWTSGPEQYF
. | . | TRBJ1-2 | TRBV18 | TGTGCCAGCTCACCAGACCCACCGGGCTATGGCTACACCTTC | CASSPDPPGYGYTF
TRBD2 | . | TRBJ2-7 | TRBV5-1 | TGCGCCAGCAGCCCACCCCAGGGAGGGAGCGGCGAGCAGTACTTC | CASSPPQGGSGEQYF
TRBD1 | . | TRBJ1-2 | TRBV6-5 | TGTGCCAGCAGTTACAGACAGGGACCCTTTGGCTACACCTTC | CASSYRQGPFGYTF
TRBD2 | . | TRBJ2-1 | TRBV27 | TGTGCCAGCAGGGCACGGGCGGGAGTAGAAAATGAGCAGTTCTTC | CASRARAGVENEQFF
TRBD1 | . | TRBJ2-7 | TRBV18 | TGTGCCAGCTCACGGGACAGGGGCCTTGAGCAGTACTTC | CASSRDRGLEQYF
TRBD2 | . | TRBJ2-1 | TRBV7-2 | TGTGCCAGCAGACCTATAGGACTAGCGGGGGACTTCTTC | CASRPIGLAGDFF
. | . | TRBJ1-5 | TRBV28 | TGTGCCAGCAGTTTCCCCGTCCTTTCATCGGGTAGCAATCAGCCCCAGCATTTT | CASSFPVLSSGSNQPQHF
. | . | TRBJ1-6 | TRBV28 | TGTGCCCTGGGGGGATCCAATTCACCCCTCCACTTT | CALGGSNSPLHF
TRBD2 | . | TRBJ2-2 | TRBV29-1 | TGCAGCGTCGGGAGGCTAGCGGGGGGCCTGAACACCGGGGAGCTGTTTTTT | CSVGRLAGGLNTGELFF
. | . | TRBJ1-2 | TRBV15 | TGTGCCACCAGCAGAGTCCAGGCGTCCTATGGCTACACCTTC | CATSRVQASYGYTF
. | . | TRBJ1-4 | TRBV27 | TGTGCCAGCAGTTTTGCGGGGGGTACTAATGAAAAACTGTTTTTT | CASSFAGGTNEKLFF
TRBD2 | . | TRBJ2-7 | TRBV27 | TGTGCCAGCGCCTCAGCGGGGGGTACGTACGAGCAGTACTTC | CASASAGGTYEQYF
. | . | TRBJ2-7 | TRBV6-6 | TGTGCCAGCAGGCCCAACGCGCTAGGGGGTTACGAGCAGTACTTC | CASRPNALGGYEQYF
TRBD1 | few | TRBJ1-5 | TRBV19 | TGTGCCAGTGGACAGGGTAGCAATCAGCCCCAGCATTTT | CASGQGSNQPQHF
. | . | TRBJ1-4 | TRBV28 | TGTGCCAGCAGTTTACGACCCCTGGCGGGAGAAAAACTGTTTTTT | CASSLRPLAGEKLFF
TRBD2 | . | TRBJ2-7 | TRBV5-8 | TGTGCCAGCAGCTTGGTAGTACTAGCGGGGGCCGCCTACGAGCAGTACTTC | CASSLVVLAGAAYEQYF
. | . | TRBJ2-1 | TRBV11-1 | TGTGCCAGCAGCTTAGGGTTCGGCGGTGAGCAGTTCTTC | CASSLGFGGEQFF
TRBD2 | . | TRBJ2-7 | TRBV20-1 | TGCAGTGCTAGTGCCGGGACTAGCGGGAACGAGCAGTACTTC | CSASAGTSGNEQYF
. | . | TRBJ2-3 | TRBV13 | TGTGCCAGCAGCTTATTGCGGGGTAAGGGAGATACGCAGTATTTT | CASSLLRGKGDTQYF
. | . | TRBJ2-7 | TRBV6-5 | TGTGCCAGCAGTCCCACGGCGGGTTCCTACGAGCAGTACTTC | CASSPTAGSYEQYF
. | . | TRBJ2-2 | TRBV6-1 | TGTGCCAGCAGTGAGAGGAGGGCCGGCGGGGAGCTGTTTTTT | CASSERRAGGELFF
. | . | TRBJ1-3 | TRBV2 | TGTGCCAGCAGGTCAGGCGACTCTGGAAACACCATATATTTT | CASRSGDSGNTIYF
. | . | TRBJ1-5 | TRBV6-1 | TGTGCCAGCAGTGAAGGCGAGACAGGCCGTCAGCCCCAGCATTTT | CASSEGETGRQPQHF
. | . | TRBJ1-5 | TRBV28 | TGTGCCAGCAGTTTTTCGGGAAGCAATCAGCCCCAGCATTTT | CASSFSGSNQPQHF
. | . | TRBJ1-1 | TRBV5-1 | TGCGCCAGCAGCTTCACCGGGAGGAACACTGAAGCTTTCTTT | CASSFTGRNTEAFF
. | . | TRBJ1-2 | TRBV27 | TGTGCCAGCAGTTTCCTCGGGACTGCGAATAATAAGAAAAATGGCTACACCTTC | CASSFLGTANNKKNGYTF
TRBD1 | few | TRBJ1-1 | TRBV19 | TGTGCCAGTAGGGACAGGGACACTGAAGCTTTCTTT | CASRDRDTEAFF
TRBD1 | . | TRBJ2-5 | TRBV5-1 | TGCGCCAGCAGCGCGGGACAGGGAGGAGGGGAGACCCAGTACTTC | CASSAGQGGGETQYF
TRBD1 | few | TRBJ2-7 | TRBV12-3/TRBV12-4 | TGTGCCAGCGGGACAGGGAGCTACGAGCAGTACTTC | CASGTGSYEQYF
TRBD1 | . | TRBJ2-3 | TRBV4-1 | TGCGCCAGCAGCCTCCGGGACAGGGGGTCGACAGATACGCAGTATTTT | CASSLRDRGSTDTQYF
. | once | TRBJ1-2 | TRBV28 | TGTGCCAGCAGTTTGCGGGTGGGTGGCTACACCTTC | CASSLRVGGYTF
. | . | TRBJ1-1 | TRBV6-5 | TGTGCCAGCAGTCCCCGTCTCCGGGACACTGAAGCTTTCTTT | CASSPRLRDTEAFF
. | . | TRBJ1-5 | TRBV18 | TGTGCCAGCTCACCGACGGGAGAGGGAAGCAATCAGCCCCAGCATTTT | CASSPTGEGSNQPQHF
. | . | TRBJ2-1 | TRBV6-5 | TGTGCCAGCAGTAACACACAGGTGGGCAATGAGCAGTTCTTC | CASSNTQVGNEQFF
. | . | TRBJ1-1 | TRBV9 | TGTGCCAGCAGCCCCCAAGAGGGGGTGGCGGCTGAAGCTTTCTTT | CASSPQEGVAAEAFF
TRBD2 | . | TRBJ2-1 | TRBV6-1 | TGTGCCAGCAGTGAATATGTATTCTCAGCGGGGCCGAACAATGAGCAGTTCTTC | CASSEYVFSAGPNNEQFF
. | . | TRBJ2-7 | TRBV11-2 | TGTGCCAGCAGCCCGCCTGTGAGCTCCTACGAGCAGTACTTC | CASSPPVSSYEQYF
. | . | TRBJ1-4 | TRBV10-2 | TGCGCCAGCAGTGCGAACGGGGGGACTAATGAAAAACTGTTTTTT | CASSANGGTNEKLFF
TRBD2 | . | TRBJ2-2 | TRBV11-2 | TGTGCCAGCAGCAGTAGCGGGGGCAACACCGGGGAGCTGTTTTTT | CASSSSGGNTGELFF
TRBD1 | . | TRBJ1-4 | TRBV5-1 | TGCGCCAGCAGCCTGGACAGGAACTCTAACGAAAAACTGTTTTTT | CASSLDRNSNEKLFF
TRBD1 | . | TRBJ2-7 | TRBV2 | TGTGCCAGCAGTGACCAGGGGGCCTCCTACGAGCAGTACTTC | CASSDQGASYEQYF